This TCR beta chain comes out of a study of blood T cell repertoires in COVID-19. TCRdb keeps only in-frame clones here, not all; method: immunoSEQ multiplex PCR. The data hold approximately 200,000 clones, with around nine tenths observed a single time. Within 2 weeks before study entry, exposed participants met a COVID-19 case. Germline CDR1 is KGHDR and CDR2 is SFDVKD. CDR3 size: 16 residues. The ends were cut back, 7 bases at V and 0 bases at J, with 15 bases in the middle. Sequenced: PBMCs or T cells enriched from blood (not recorded which). The clonotype originates from a woman in her twenties or thirties who had been exposed to COVID-19. V is TRBV24-1 and J is TRBJ2-1; possible D gene TRBD1, 5 bases. The CDR3 DNA sequence: TGTGCCACCAGCGCCACGGCAGGGTTCTCCTACAATGAGCAGTTCTTC. It codes for CATSATAGFSYNEQFF.